The rows below give T cell receptor beta chains drawn from one sample of a study of vaccination effects on CD4 cells after COVID-19. These receptors have no known antigen. Here immunoSEQ multiplex PCR was the method, and the copy in TCRdb shows in-frame clones only, minus some. The table records about 20,000 clones, roughly 72% of them present only once. The sequencing here drew on CD4+ T cells from PBMCs cultured with HCoV-NL63 spike peptides, taken after COVID-19 vaccination. Every receptor here comes from a human donor who received a COVID-19 vaccine. Each CDR3 is given with its conserved first and last residue. The order of the fields is J gene, clone size, V gene, D gene, CDR3 DNA, CDR3 protein. The D gene is left open where the match is weak. The size of a clone is reported for some rows only, either as once, few or many, or as a class for expanded clones.

TRBJ1-2 | . | TRBV5-1 | . | TGCGCCAGCAGCTTGGCCCGTCAGACTTCGGATGGCTACACCTTC | CASSLARQTSDGYTF
TRBJ1-1 | . | TRBV5-1 | . | TGCGCCAGCAGCTTCGAGGGAGGTCGGTCAGGGGACACTGAAGCTTTCTTT | CASSFEGGRSGDTEAFF
TRBJ1-4 | . | TRBV7-8 | . | TGTGCCAGCAGCTTAGGACGGGCAACTAATGAAAAACTGTTTTTT | CASSLGRATNEKLFF
TRBJ2-5 | . | TRBV12-3/TRBV12-4 | . | TGTGCCAGCAGCGTCCGACCGGGACCAGGGTACTTC | CASSVRPGPGYF
TRBJ1-4 | . | TRBV6-5 | . | TGTGCCACCGCCTTTGGGGGGGAGGGCGAAAAACTGTTTTTT | CATAFGGEGEKLFF
TRBJ1-1 | few | TRBV6-5 | . | TGTGCCAGTGGAGGAAGGTGGACGAACACTGAAGCTTTCTTT | CASGGRWTNTEAFF
TRBJ2-5 | once | TRBV21-1 | . | TGTGCCAGCAGCTACCCTGGGAGCGGCCAGGCAGGACAAGAGACCCAGTACTTC | CASSYPGSGQAGQETQYF
TRBJ2-7 | . | TRBV29-1 | . | TGCAGCGTTGGGGCAGGGTTCTACGAGCAGTACTTC | CSVGAGFYEQYF
TRBJ1-5 | few | TRBV4-2 | . | TGTGCCAGCAGCCAAGACCAGGGGTCTGGACAGCCCCAGCATTTT | CASSQDQGSGQPQHF
TRBJ2-7 | . | TRBV29-1 | . | TGCAGCGTTGGTCCCAAGGCGGGCTCCTACGAGCAGTACTTC | CSVGPKAGSYEQYF
TRBJ2-5 | . | TRBV12-5 | TRBD2 | TGTGCTAGTGGTTTGGTACCCCCATTCGGCGGGAGTATGTCAGAGACCCAGTACTTC | CASGLVPPFGGSMSETQYF
TRBJ1-2 | few | TRBV3-1/TRBV3-2 | . | TGTGCCAGCAGCCAAGTCCACGAAAACTATGGCTACACCTTC | CASSQVHENYGYTF
TRBJ1-2 | . | TRBV24-1 | TRBD1 | TGTGCCACCAGTGATCCCGGACAGGGGAGGGGGGACTATGGCTACACCTTC | CATSDPGQGRGDYGYTF
TRBJ2-7 | . | TRBV19 | . | TGTGCCAGTAGCACCGCGGCAGGGGCCTACGAGCAGTACTTC | CASSTAAGAYEQYF
TRBJ2-3 | . | TRBV29-1 | . | TGCAGCGCTGAACAGGATACTAGCACAGATACGCAGTATTTT | CSAEQDTSTDTQYF
TRBJ2-7 | . | TRBV19 | TRBD2 | TGTGCCAGTAGTAGGCCCCCCGGGAGCGGGAGGGACTACGAGCAGTACTTC | CASSRPPGSGRDYEQYF
TRBJ1-2 | . | TRBV19 | . | TGTGCCAGTAGTATAGGGGGGGCGCCTGGCTACACCTTC | CASSIGGAPGYTF
TRBJ1-1 | . | TRBV5-8 | . | TGTGCCAGCACTACCGACGGGGGGTTTACTGAAGCTTTCTTT | CASTTDGGFTEAFF
TRBJ1-1 | . | TRBV5-1 | . | TGCGCCAGCAGCTTGGGAGCAGGGATGAACACTGAAGCTTTCTTT | CASSLGAGMNTEAFF
TRBJ2-7 | once | TRBV10-3 | TRBD1 | TGTGCCATCAGGCGGGGACAGGGGGAAAGCGAGCAGTACTTC | CAIRRGQGESEQYF
TRBJ2-3 | once | TRBV5-1 | TRBD2 | TGCGCCAGCAGCTTGGCCGTAAGGACTAGTCTGGATACGCAGTATTTT | CASSLAVRTSLDTQYF
TRBJ1-5 | . | TRBV4-1 | . | TGCGCCAGCAGCCCTTTCGGATCAAAGGGGCAGCCCCAGCATTTT | CASSPFGSKGQPQHF
TRBJ2-5 | . | TRBV2 | . | TGTGCCAGCAGTGTTCAGGAGACCCAGTACTTC | CASSVQETQYF
TRBJ2-3 | . | TRBV5-6 | . | TGTGCCAGCAGCTTGGTTACTGGGGGTTTAGATACGCAGTATTTT | CASSLVTGGLDTQYF
TRBJ2-1 | . | TRBV12-3/TRBV12-4 | . | TGTGCCAGCAGTTTGGGGGATCGGGGGCAGTTCTTC | CASSLGDRGQFF
TRBJ1-1 | . | TRBV6-1 | . | TGTGCCAGCAGTGAAGCTGCCGATGGGTTCGCTTTCTTT | CASSEAADGFAFF
TRBJ2-2 | . | TRBV10-3 | TRBD2 | TGTGCCACCAGGCATGAACTAGCGGGAGACTTCGCGAACACCGGGGAGCTGTTTTTT | CATRHELAGDFANTGELFF
TRBJ2-3 | . | TRBV24-1 | TRBD2 | TGTGCCACCAGTGGGGCTAGCGGGGGGGTGGATACGCAGTATTTT | CATSGASGGVDTQYF
TRBJ1-3 | few | TRBV18 | . | TGTGCCAGCTCACCACTAGAAAACACCATATATTTT | CASSPLENTIYF
TRBJ1-4 | once | TRBV9 | . | TGTGCCAGCAGCGTAGGTAGTGCAGGGTTGGAGGATGAAAAACTGTTTTTT | CASSVGSAGLEDEKLFF
TRBJ1-2 | . | TRBV6-1 | . | TGTGCCAGCAGTGAGGAACCGACGGATACCTATGGCTACACCTTC | CASSEEPTDTYGYTF
TRBJ1-6 | . | TRBV11-3 | TRBD1 | TGTGCCAGCAGCCTACGACAGGGAAATCCCGACTATAATTCACCCCTCCACTTT | CASSLRQGNPDYNSPLHF
TRBJ2-5 | . | TRBV24-1 | . | TGTGCCACCAGTCAGGCAGGAAAGGGTCAAGAGACCCAGTACTTC | CATSQAGKGQETQYF
TRBJ2-7 | . | TRBV18 | . | TGTGCCAGCTCACCACGTCGGGGCGACTCCTACGAGCAGTACTTC | CASSPRRGDSYEQYF
TRBJ1-3 | . | TRBV7-2 | . | TGTGCCAGCAGCTCCAGGGGCTCTGGAAATACCATATATTTT | CASSSRGSGNTIYF
TRBJ1-2 | few | TRBV7-2 | . | TGTGCCAGCAGCTTAGCGCCCGGGACGGACTATGGCTACACCTTC | CASSLAPGTDYGYTF
TRBJ1-2 | . | TRBV30 | . | TGTGCCTGGAGTGTCTCAGCTAACTATGGCTACACCTTC | CAWSVSANYGYTF
TRBJ1-6 | . | TRBV4-1 | . | TGCGCCAGCAGCCAAGGGCAAGGGCCAAACTCACCCCTCCACTTT | CASSQGQGPNSPLHF
TRBJ1-4 | . | TRBV28 | . | TGTGCCAGCAGTTTACGAGCGACTAATGAAAAACTGTTTTTT | CASSLRATNEKLFF
TRBJ2-1 | . | TRBV5-5 | TRBD2 | TGTGCCAGCAGCCCCGCGGGGGGGCTCTCTTATGAGCAGTTCTTC | CASSPAGGLSYEQFF
TRBJ2-7 | once | TRBV7-6 | TRBD2 | TGTGCCAGCAGCTTAGCGCAAGCGGGAGGGCCGGGGGAGCAGTACTTC | CASSLAQAGGPGEQYF
TRBJ1-1 | . | TRBV6-5 | . | TGTGCCAGCAGTTTCCCCTTCTCCGATACCGCTTTCTTT | CASSFPFSDTAFF
TRBJ2-1 | . | TRBV6-4 | TRBD2 | TGTGCCAGCAGTGACTCGACTAGCGGGAGCAATGAGCAGTTCTTC | CASSDSTSGSNEQFF
TRBJ1-2 | . | TRBV7-8 | TRBD1 | TGTGCCAGCAGCTCCCGACGAGGACAGGGGTCGGGCTACACCTTC | CASSSRRGQGSGYTF
TRBJ2-1 | . | TRBV19 | . | TGTGCCAGTAGTATAGATCGAAGCGGCTCCTACAATGAGCAGTTCTTC | CASSIDRSGSYNEQFF
TRBJ1-4 | few | TRBV7-9 | . | TGTGCCAGCAGCTTAGGAATGCACAGGGAGGGAGAAAAACTGTTTTTT | CASSLGMHREGEKLFF
TRBJ2-3 | . | TRBV9 | TRBD1 | TGTGCCAGCAGCGTCTCGACAGGGGGCACAGATACGCAGTATTTT | CASSVSTGGTDTQYF
TRBJ2-1 | . | TRBV12-3/TRBV12-4 | . | TGTGTCTCTAGCGCAGCCTACAATGAGCAGTTCTTC | CVSSAAYNEQFF
TRBJ1-5 | few | TRBV5-1 | TRBD1 | TGCGCCAGCAGCTTGCAGGGGGATCAGCCCCAGCATTTT | CASSLQGDQPQHF
TRBJ2-5 | large | TRBV4-2 | TRBD2 | TGTGCCAGCAGCCCGACTAGCGGGGTACAAGAGACCCAGTACTTC | CASSPTSGVQETQYF
TRBJ1-1 | . | TRBV10-2 | . | TGCGCCAGCAGTGAATACTCTGAAGCTTTCTTT | CASSEYSEAFF
TRBJ2-3 | . | TRBV10-1 | TRBD2 | TGCGCCAGCGCTGAAGGGAGAACGACTAGCGGGAGGAGAGATACGCAGTATTTT | CASAEGRTTSGRRDTQYF
TRBJ1-6 | . | TRBV2 | . | TGTGCCAGCAGTCCTGGACCGGACCTGGATTCACCCCTCCACTTT | CASSPGPDLDSPLHF
TRBJ1-5 | . | TRBV6-5 | . | TGTGCCAGCAGTTACCAGCGAGACCAGCCCCAGCATTTT | CASSYQRDQPQHF
TRBJ1-2 | . | TRBV5-1 | TRBD1 | TGCGCCAGCAGCTCCCCTAACACAGGGGGGTTTGGCTACACCTTC | CASSSPNTGGFGYTF
TRBJ1-1 | . | TRBV27 | . | TGTGCCAGCAGGCCCGATTATCCGAACACTGAAGCTTTCTTT | CASRPDYPNTEAFF